This T cell receptor (beta chain) was captured in a study of T cell repertoires in cytomegalovirus infection. Study overall: Indications of both CMV infection and matching HLA type were provided by public TCR beta signatures.

Germline V CDR1 and CDR2: SGHTA, FQGNSA. Trimming removed 6 bases from V and 7 bases from J, with 13 bases in between. The CDR3 totals 14 residues. This clonotype has just a few counts. Its specificity is unknown. Study findings and constraints: Clonotypes of TCR beta that were HLA-C-restricted and CMV-specific dominated the ex vivo response.

From the reads, TCRdb called clonotypes with MiXCR, one entry per CDR3 protein. Here the sample spans more than 650,000 distinct CDR3 sequences, 35% to 45% being singletons. The receptor was isolated from a human donor in good health (CMV status not recorded). Some clones in this sample may be carry-over from other donors' samples. Material for sequencing was PBMCs. The V gene is TRBV7-2, the J gene TRBJ1-6, with a tentative D call TRBD1 (5 bases). The DNA for the CDR3 is TGTGCCAGCAGTCGTCCGGGGGGAAATTCACCCCTCCACTTT. Translated: CASSRPGGNSPLHF.